The clone carrying this T cell receptor (beta chain) was recorded at least ten times. Germline CDR1 and CDR2: SGHDT and YYEEEE. The length of the CDR3 is 16 residues. J lost 0 bases, V lost 2 bases, and 6 bases had no gene match. This entry belongs to a study of T cells in Graves' hyperthyroidism and ophthalmopathy. Amplification of TCR beta CDR3 regions was performed using RNA transcripts as template. Using the HTBI primer set, a first-round RT-PCR was run on the TCR CDR3. A single record per CDR3 protein comes from TCRdb applying MiXCR to the multiplex PCR reads. Counted here are approximately 210,000 distinct CDR3 sequences, over 15% occurring once; the ten biggest clones make up roughly 53%.

The sequence derives from a man aged 50-60 years with Graves' hyperthyroidism. Sequencing input: blood. This sequence joins TRBV5-6 and TRBJ2-5; 8 nucleotides match TRBD2. CDR3 loop: CASSFLGSGNQETQYF. The CDR3 nucleotides read TGTGCCAGCAGCTTTTTAGGTAGCGGGAACCAAGAGACCCAGTACTTC.